These T cell receptor beta chains were read from a single sample in a study of technical replicates of blood from a handful of donors. Produced via immunoSEQ multiplex PCR; TCRdb's table is partial and in-frame only. The table has about 84,000 clones, just under 95% seen once. The sequenced material came from T cells isolated from PBMCs. The receptors were gathered from a human donor in good health. CDR3s leave out the opening cysteine and the closing phenylalanine or tryptophan.

j_call	v_call	cdr3_aa
TRBJ2-1	TRBV7-9	ASSISGNEQF
TRBJ1-5	TRBV19	ASSGTGTHQPQH
TRBJ2-2	TRBV7-9	ASSLGRQNTGELF
TRBJ1-1	TRBV4-2	ASSGSSTEAF
TRBJ2-7	TRBV14	ASSQGWGDYEQY
TRBJ2-1	TRBV11-2	ASSLEAGVINEQF
TRBJ2-1	TRBV5-1	ASSLWTQGNEQF
TRBJ2-2	TRBV7-2	ASSVSGTNTGELF
TRBJ2-3	TRBV13	ASSLGLGGGGIDTQY
TRBJ2-1	TRBV7-2	ASSNVGGSNYNEQF
TRBJ2-7	TRBV19	ASRDRGAISYEQY
TRBJ2-7	TRBV7-7	ASSLAESYEQY
TRBJ2-7	TRBV5-6	ASRRAAGNEQY
TRBJ1-1	TRBV4-1	ASSQGQGGAF
TRBJ2-1	TRBV5-1	ASSYRSGNNEQF
TRBJ1-6	TRBV11-3	ASSLGTGGGYNSPLH
TRBJ2-2	TRBV19	ASSSRGRGLTGELF
TRBJ1-1	TRBV5-1	ASSHGTGGANTEAF
TRBJ2-7	TRBV2	ASTATLSSYEQY
TRBJ2-7	TRBV27	ASSSKGLHSYEQY
TRBJ2-3	TRBV5-6	ASSFGERSTDTQY
TRBJ1-3	TRBV19	ASWTVLDTIY
TRBJ1-2	TRBV4-1	ASSQDPGKQDYT
TRBJ1-5	TRBV6-4	ASSDPPVKGDQPQH
TRBJ1-5	TRBV5-8	ASSLPRDRLSYSNQPQH
TRBJ1-2	TRBV6-1	ASSGQGYGYT
TRBJ1-2	TRBV5-6	ASSFGTAHGTLT
TRBJ1-2	TRBV4-1	ASSQDPRGRYGYT
TRBJ2-5	TRBV5-5	ASSLARGEETQY
TRBJ2-3	TRBV19	ASSIRGADTQY
TRBJ2-7	TRBV18	ASSPPARDEQY
TRBJ1-5	TRBV19	ASSVRVDQPQH
TRBJ1-2	TRBV6-5	ASSYMTGNGYT
TRBJ1-5	TRBV23-1	ASITTRENQPQH
TRBJ1-3	TRBV7-9	ASSSQGTGNTIY
TRBJ1-1	TRBV19	ASSPGQGHTEAF
TRBJ1-5	TRBV27	ASSGGPGGFNQPQH
TRBJ2-1	TRBV29-1	SVEDLGLWRNNEQF
TRBJ1-2	TRBV6-5	ASRRQEANYGYT
TRBJ2-3	TRBV5-6	ASSLRTGSTDTQY
TRBJ1-4	TRBV18	ASSENRDEKLF
TRBJ1-2	TRBV5-1	ASSPLPTPANYGYT
TRBJ1-5	TRBV19	ASSIIFAGSNQPQH
TRBJ2-2	TRBV9	ASSVGLAGGPPNTGELF
TRBJ1-5	TRBV6-4	ASSDWAGQPQH
TRBJ2-3	TRBV2	ASTQAGSGSTDTQY
TRBJ2-7	TRBV27	ASSLIANGDRGSDEQY
TRBJ2-7	TRBV5-1	ASSPLVDSPHEQY
TRBJ1-1	TRBV5-6	ASSLASRGVGTEAF
TRBJ2-3	TRBV5-4	ASSLDYTDTQY
TRBJ2-7	TRBV27	ASSFDRANEQY
TRBJ2-1	TRBV15	ATSRGGTGLYNEQF
TRBJ2-5	TRBV29-1	SVNRDSMYQETQY